These 15 T cell receptor beta chains were all obtained from the same sample, sequenced in a study of identical twins. TCRdb redid the calling of the 5' RACE reads with MiXCR, one entry per CDR3 protein. The top ten clones hold about 0.98% of a sample with hundreds of thousands of distinct CDR3 sequences, less than 10% of them seen once. The same data also contributed to another study, on yellow fever vaccine responses in identical twins.

Sample: PBMCs. These receptors were taken from a woman in her late teens or twenties in good health.

This clonotype was seen a few times. The chain joins TRBV24-1 to TRBJ2-5, with D uncertain. Germline CDR1 KGHDR, CDR2 SFDVKD. The CDR3 spans 13 residues. V was trimmed by 1 base and J by 5 bases, leaving 7 bases between them. The CDR3: CATSDFVGETQYF. DNA for the CDR3: TGTGCCACCAGTGATTTTGTCGGGGAGACCCAGTACTTC.

This clonotype was observed at least ten times. CDR3 bases: TGTGCCAGCACTCGGGACCTCGGGGAGCTGTTTTTT. It is translated as CASTRDLGELFF. This rearrangement joins TRBV2 to TRBJ2-2; D is possibly TRBD1 or TRBD2 (5 bases each). Germline CDR1 is SNHLY and CDR2 is FYNNEI. The CDR3 sequence is 12 residues long. With 7 bases removed from V and 7 bases from J, the gap between germline ends came to 10 bases.

This clonotype was counted many times. This rearrangement joins TRBV3-1 to TRBJ2-1, with 9 bases aligning to TRBD2. The germline V gene encodes CDR1 LGHDT and CDR2 YNNKEL (reference sequence). The V gene end was trimmed by 5 bases and the J gene end by 10 bases; junction bases not matched to a gene: 9. CDR3 length: 14 residues. This chain's CDR3 is CASSSPGLAQEQFF. In DNA form, the CDR3 reads TGTGCCAGCAGCTCCCCGGGACTAGCCCAGGAGCAGTTCTTC.

This clonotype has more than one count but fewer than ten. V and J are TRBV12-3 or TRBV12-4 and TRBJ2-7, with a possible D match to TRBD1 (6 bases). V was cut by 3 bases and J by 0 bases, with 15 bases left in between. The CDR3 is made up of 16 amino acids. The CDR3 loop is CASSLGPGASSYEQYF. In DNA, the CDR3 is TGTGCCAGCAGTTTGGGTCCAGGGGCGAGCTCCTACGAGCAGTACTTC.

In its sample, this clonotype was seen a few times. The rearrangement uses TRBV12-3 or TRBV12-4 and TRBJ2-1; TRBD1 might be the D (7 bases). The CDR3 length is 13 residues. With 5 bases removed from V and 6 bases from J, the gap between germline ends came to 11 bases. The CDR3 nucleotides are TGTGCCAGCAGTCGCGGGACAGCCAATGAGCAGTTCTTC. It is translated as CASSRGTANEQFF.

This clonotype came up a few times. V usage is TRBV7-9 and J usage is TRBJ2-1; weak D call: TRBD2 (6 bases). The CDR3 is 14 amino acids. Trimming removed 4 bases at V and 10 bases at J, with 17 bases between. CDR1 and CDR2 (germline): SEHNR, FQNEAQ (reference sequence). DNA for the CDR3: TGTGCCAGCAGCTACGGACGGCTCGGGGGAGAGCAGTTCTTC. This codes for CASSYGRLGGEQFF.

This clonotype has just a few counts. The CDR3 loop is CASSLDRLAVSNEQFF. CDR3 bases: TGCGCCAGCAGCTTAGATCGTCTAGCGGTGAGCAATGAGCAGTTCTTC. The gene calls are TRBV5-1 and TRBJ2-1, with TRBD2 matching 7 bases. The CDR3 covers 16 residues. Germline CDR1 SGHRS, CDR2 YFSETQ. With 2 bases clipped from V and 6 bases from J, the junction kept 11 bases outside the gene matches.

The V and J genes are TRBV11-1 and TRBJ2-3; 8 bases agree with TRBD2. Germline assignment: CDR1 SGHAT and CDR2 FQDESV (reference sequence). The V segment lost 0 bases and the J segment 4 bases; nucleotides outside the gene matches: 18. This CDR3 contains 20 residues. The DNA for the CDR3 is TGTGCCAGCAGCTTAGCCCCGGGGGGGGCTTTGCCAAATGTAGCAGATACGCAGTATTTT. This encodes CASSLAPGGALPNVADTQYF. Based on the CDR3 plus reference TRBV11-1 and TRBJ2-3, the full variable domain is EAEVAQSPRYKITEKSQAVAFWCDPISGHATLYWYRQILGQGPELLVQFQDESVVDDSQLPKDRFSAERLKGVDSTLKIQPAELGDSAMYLCASSLAPGGALPNVADTQYFGPGTRLTVL.

The CDR3 is CASSVGTAEAFF. The CDR3 bases are TGTGCCAGCAGCGTAGGGACGGCTGAAGCTTTCTTT. This chain uses TRBV9 with TRBJ1-1; no definite D call. The CDR3 is made up of 12 amino acids. The germline V and J ends were trimmed by 0 bases and 6 bases, with 6 bases remaining between them. Germline assignment: CDR1 SGDLS and CDR2 YYNGEE.

This clonotype was seen a few times. The chain couples TRBV20-1 to TRBJ2-1; no clear D. Germline V gene lookup returns CDR1 DFQATT and CDR2 SNEGSKA (reference sequence). Trimming shortened V by 5 bases and J by 0 bases, and 11 bases separated the two germline ends. The CDR3 loop spans 14 amino acids. The CDR3: CSAYGLSSYNEQFF. CDR3 nucleotide sequence: TGCAGTGCTTACGGGCTGAGCTCCTACAATGAGCAGTTCTTC.

There are a few counts of this clonotype. The rearrangement joins TRBV4-1 to TRBJ1-2; 9 bases align to TRBD1. CDR1 and CDR2 from the germline V gene are MGHRA and YSYEKL. CDR3 length: 13 amino acids. V shed 4 bases, J shed 6 bases, and the junction held 3 bases outside the gene matches. CDR3 in amino acids: CASSPRTGDGYTF. DNA of the CDR3: TGCGCCAGCAGCCCCCGGACAGGGGATGGCTACACCTTC.

The CDR3 bases are TGTGCCAGCAGCATCCTAGACAGGGGGCAGCTTGATGAGCAGTTCTTC. Protein: CASSILDRGQLDEQFF. The V gene is TRBV7-9, the J gene TRBJ2-1, with 10 bases lining up with TRBD1. The CDR3 has 16 amino acids. Looked up from germline, CDR1 is SEHNR and CDR2 is FQNEAQ (reference sequence). Unmatched junction bases numbered 12, after V lost 5 bases and J lost 8 bases.

This clonotype was recorded many times. The rearrangement uses TRBV9 and TRBJ2-3, with 7 nucleotides matching TRBD2. CDR3 length: 16 amino acids. CDR1 and CDR2 from the germline V gene are SGDLS and YYNGEE. V lost 0 bases and J lost 2; bases outside the gene matches: 6. CDR3 loop: CASSVAGTTSTDTQYF. In nucleotides, the CDR3 is TGTGCCAGCAGCGTAGCCGGGACTACATCCACAGATACGCAGTATTTT.

This clonotype has a count of ten or more. The J gene is TRBJ1-1, the V gene TRBV12-3 or TRBV12-4; a weak D match, TRBD1 (6 bases). Trimming removed 5 bases at V and 11 bases at J, with 18 bases between. This CDR3 has 13 residues. The CDR3 region is CASSPTGGARAFF. The CDR3 DNA is TGTGCCAGCAGTCCGACAGGAGGGGCTCGTGCTTTCTTT.

This chain's CDR3 is CASSSWTGFGLSTEAFF. Here the CDR3 DNA reads TGTGCCAGCAGCTCCTGGACAGGGTTCGGATTGAGCACTGAAGCTTTCTTT. The genes are TRBV27 and TRBJ1-1, with 8 bases that match TRBD1. The CDR3 is 17 amino acids. CDR1 is MNHEY and CDR2 is SMNVEV in the germline V gene (reference sequence). The trim removed 6 bases at V and 4 bases at J, leaving 16 bases unmatched.